The sequence of this T cell receptor beta chain was determined in a study of blood T cell repertoires in COVID-19. Across the whole study: Acute and convalescent COVID-19 samples came from the United States, Italy and Spain. PBMCs, B-cell-depleted T cells, or T cells were the source of the cDNA or gDNA that made up the material.

Original handling: Estimation of nucleated cell counts relied on the amplification of reference gene primers. Repertoires were generated with immunoSEQ multiplex PCR, while TCRdb's copy carries only in-frame clones and drops some. V and J calls plus clone size are reproduced from that table; the DNA served to infer D and trimming. Of some 300,000 clones listed, approximately 86% are singletons. This CDR3 has 13 amino acids. The V segment lost 9 bases and the J segment 2 bases; nucleotides outside the gene matches: 6. CDR1 is MGHDK and CDR2 is SYGVNS in the germline V gene. The V and J genes are TRBV25-1 and TRBJ1-2; the match to TRBD1 covers 7 bases. The sample comprised PBMCs or T cells enriched from blood (not recorded which). The TCR was taken from a woman aged 25 to 39 who had recovered from COVID-19. The CDR3 sequence: CASRDSGNYGYTF. CDR3 DNA: TGTGCCAGTCGGGACAGTGGAAACTATGGCTACACCTTC.